This note documents a single TCR beta chain sequence. The antigen remains unidentified. TCRdb re-called the multiplex PCR reads with MiXCR, one entry per CDR3 protein. The table shows roughly 80,000 distinct CDR3 sequences, with approximately 19% occurring only once. The record originates from a study of breast tumors, draining lymph nodes, adjacent tissues. Findings and caveats of the study: Data only fit, rather than demonstrated, lymph node origin of most tumor T cells. The data were judged consistent with most tumor T cells coming from lymph node and expanding in tumor.

Per germline, CDR1 SGHVS and CDR2 FQNEAQ. CDR3 length equals 15 residues. V was pared by 1 base and J by 6 bases, with 4 bases of the junction left unmatched. Samples came from axillary lymph nodes draining the breast cancer. Sequenced material: axillary lymph node tissue. The sequence came from a female donor with breast cancer. Some clones in this sample may be carry-over from other donors' samples. J is TRBJ2-1 and V is TRBV7-8; 9 positions match TRBD2. In nucleotides, the CDR3 is TGTGCCAGCAGCTTAGGCGCTAGCGGGACCAATGAGCAGTTCTTC. This encodes CASSLGASGTNEQFF.